These 20 T cell receptor beta chains came from one sample sequenced in a study of T cells after yellow fever vaccination. One entry per CDR3 protein results from TCRdb running MiXCR on the 5' RACE reads. Of approximately 330,000 distinct CDR3 sequences listed, under 15% were seen once; the top ten hold about 3%. The sample in question was CD4+ T cells sorted from PBMCs, obtained 15 days after the yellow fever booster vaccination. Every receptor here comes from a man between 18 and 35 years old who received the YFV17D yellow fever vaccine.

The gene calls are TRBV9 and TRBJ2-5; unclear D gene. The V gene's germline CDR1 is SGDLS and CDR2 YYNGEE. This CDR3 is 13 amino acids long. Trimming cost V 2 bases and J 5 bases, with 10 bases left between them. The DNA of the CDR3 is TGTGCCAGCAGCGTGAGCGAAGGGGAGACCCAGTACTTC. Its protein product is CASSVSEGETQYF.

The chain combines TRBV7-9 with TRBJ1-3, with TRBD1 as a possible D gene (5 bases). Germline CDR1 and CDR2: SEHNR and FQNEAQ (reference sequence). The CDR3 has 16 amino acids. V was shortened by 5 bases and J by 0 bases, with 14 bases between the two germline ends. In nucleotides, the CDR3 is TGTGCCAGCAGCCTCCGCGACAGCTCCTCTGGAAACACCATATATTTT. Translation: CASSLRDSSSGNTIYF.

This clonotype has a handful of counts. For the CDR3, the DNA is TGCAGTGCTCGCGAGAGGACGAACACTGAAGCTTTCTTT. This translates into CSARERTNTEAFF. The V and J genes are TRBV20-1 and TRBJ1-1; unclear D gene. This CDR3 is built from 13 residues. Germline CDR1 is DFQATT and CDR2 is SNEGSKA (reference sequence). V was trimmed by 5 bases and J by 1 base, leaving 11 bases between them.

About this clonotype itself: This sequence may be a read error, since a much larger clone differs from it by one base. The genes are TRBV7-2 and TRBJ2-6, with 11 bases aligning to TRBD1. CDR1 SGHTA and CDR2 FQGNSA come from the germline V gene. This CDR3 region has 19 residues. V dropped 7 bases and J dropped 1; count of bases not matched to a gene: 12. CDR3 DNA: TGTGCCAGCATCTCGGACAGGGGGCGATTGATTTCTGGGGCCAACGTCCTGACTTTC. Amino acids: CASISDRGRLISGANVLTF.

This clonotype was recorded a few times. The chain carries TRBV25-1 and TRBJ2-5; D assignment may be TRBD1 or TRBD2 (5 bases each). The germline CDR1 and CDR2 sequences are MGHDK and SYGVNS. With 5 bases removed from V and 5 bases from J, the gap between germline ends came to 18 bases. This CDR3 region has 15 residues. The CDR3 is CASSITRGLGETQYF. As DNA, the CDR3 is TGTGCCAGCAGTATCACTAGGGGTTTAGGGGAGACCCAGTACTTC.

This clonotype has just a few counts. J is TRBJ1-4 and V is TRBV6-1, with 7 bases fitting TRBD1. This CDR3 comprises 15 residues. Germline assignment: CDR1 MNHNS and CDR2 SASEGT. The V and J ends lost 2 bases and 1 base, in that order; junction bases with no gene match: 1. The CDR3 is CASSEQGGTNEKLFF. DNA of the CDR3: TGTGCCAGCAGTGAACAGGGGGGAACTAATGAAAAACTGTTTTTT.

The rearrangement links TRBV11-2 to TRBJ2-4, with 9 bases that match TRBD1. The V segment lost 2 bases and the J segment 15 bases; nucleotides outside the gene matches: 8. This CDR3 spans 13 amino acids. Germline V lookup: CDR1 SGHAT, CDR2 FQNNGV. Here the CDR3 reads CASSLIGQGRLYF. CDR3 sequence (DNA): TGTGCCAGCAGCTTAATTGGACAGGGGCGACTGTACTTC.

This chain joins TRBV5-4 and TRBJ2-2; 10 bases agree with TRBD2. The CDR3 totals 17 residues. Germline V CDR1 and CDR2: SGHNT, YYREEE (reference sequence). The J segment lost 3 bases and the V segment lost 1 base, leaving 6 bases of the junction unmatched. The chain's CDR3 is CASSLQRGGWDTGELFF. In nucleotides, the CDR3 is TGTGCCAGCAGCTTGCAGCGGGGGGGCTGGGACACCGGGGAGCTGTTTTTT.

This clonotype appeared a few times. This sequence joins TRBV10-3 and TRBJ1-1, with TRBD1 identical over 10 bases. Trimming cost V 6 bases and J 8 bases; bases outside gene matches: 9. Per the germline V gene, CDR1 is ENHRY and CDR2 is SYGVKD. This CDR3 has 14 amino acids. CDR3 region: CAIRDYRDRGEAFF. CDR3 nucleotides: TGTGCCATCAGAGACTACCGGGACAGGGGAGAAGCTTTCTTT.

V is TRBV12-3 or TRBV12-4 and J is TRBJ2-1, with TRBD1 matching over 9 bases. V was pared by 8 bases and J by 4 bases, with 6 bases of the junction left unmatched. The CDR3 contains 14 residues. The CDR3 protein is CASHQGQGYNEQFF. Here the CDR3 DNA reads TGTGCCAGCCATCAGGGACAGGGTTACAATGAGCAGTTCTTC.

This clonotype was found a few times. The chain uses TRBV21-1 and TRBJ2-4; the table's D call of TRBD2 was not tested on the DNA. TRBV21-1 is labeled a pseudogene. The CDR3 is made up of 15 amino acids. This CDR3 is CASSTPTAGKNIQYF. The CDR3, as DNA: TGTGCCAGCAGCACTCCAACGGCAGGGAAAAACATTCAGTACTTC.

The V call is TRBV29-1, the J call TRBJ1-2, with 7 nucleotides matching TRBD1. In germline, CDR1 is SQVTM, CDR2 ANQGSEA. With 1 base clipped from V and 7 bases from J, the junction kept 3 bases outside the gene matches. The CDR3 extends over 12 amino acids. CDR3 loop: CSVEAQGVGYTF. CDR3 in DNA: TGCAGCGTTGAAGCGCAGGGGGTTGGCTACACCTTC. Combining the CDR3 with reference TRBV29-1 and TRBJ1-2 gives the whole variable domain SAVISQKPSRDICQRGTSLTIQCQVDSQVTMMFWYRQQPGQSLTLIATANQGSEATYESGFVIDKFPISRPNLTFSTLTVSNMSPEDSSIYLCSVEAQGVGYTFGSGTRLTVV.

This rearrangement joins TRBV25-1 to TRBJ2-3; possible D gene TRBD1, 7 bases. Trimming removed 2 bases from V and 2 bases from J, with 14 bases in between. Germline values: CDR1 MGHDK, CDR2 SYGVNS. The CDR3 is made up of 16 amino acids. The CDR3 protein is CASSEPRGDNTDTQYF. The CDR3 DNA follows: TGTGCCAGCAGTGAACCCAGGGGGGACAACACAGATACGCAGTATTTT. Full variable domain (rest looked up from reference TRBV25-1 and TRBJ2-3): EADIYQTPRYLVIGTGKKITLECSQTMGHDKMYWYQQDPGMELHLIHYSYGVNSTEKGDLSSESTVSRIRTEHFPLTLESARPSHTSQYLCASSEPRGDNTDTQYFGPGTRLTVL.

The CDR3 DNA reads as TGTGCCAGCTCACCCCCCGGGGGCAACGGAAACACCATATATTTT. This gives the protein CASSPPGGNGNTIYF. The chain joins TRBV18 to TRBJ1-3, with a possible D match to TRBD1 (6 bases). CDR3 length: 15 residues. Between the trimmed V and J ends, which lost 3 bases and 4 bases, there was a span of 13 bases. From germline, CDR1 is KGHSH and CDR2 LQKENI.

Written as DNA, the CDR3 is TGCAGTGCTAGAGATTCGGAGGGGCGATACACTGAAGCTTTCTTT. Translating gives CSARDSEGRYTEAFF. The rearrangement uses TRBV20-1 and TRBJ1-1; D might be TRBD1 (5 bases). Trimming removed 0 bases from V and 3 bases from J, with 14 bases in between. CDR3 length: 15 residues. Looked up from germline, CDR1 is DFQATT and CDR2 is SNEGSKA (reference sequence).

In its sample, this clonotype was seen a few times. The chain combines TRBV7-8 with TRBJ2-1; 8 nucleotides match TRBD1. CDR3 length: 16 residues. From germline, CDR1 is SGHVS and CDR2 FQNEAQ. Trimming removed 0 bases from V and 6 bases from J; junction bases left unmatched: 7. CDR3 DNA sequence: TGTGCCAGCAGCTTAGCGTACAGGGGGGCGGGCAATGAGCAGTTCTTC. Encoded protein: CASSLAYRGAGNEQFF.

The V call is TRBV5-1, the J call TRBJ2-2, with TRBD2 matching over 10 bases. Germline lookup yields CDR1 SGHRS and CDR2 YFSETQ. CDR3 size: 16 residues. The J segment lost 3 bases and the V segment lost 4 bases, leaving 6 bases of the junction unmatched. DNA for the CDR3: TGCGCCAGCAGCGCTCTAGCGGGGGAAGACACCGGGGAGCTGTTTTTT. Translation gives CASSALAGEDTGELFF.

V and J are TRBV12-3 or TRBV12-4 and TRBJ2-1; weak D call: TRBD2 (5 bases). V lost 11 bases and J 6 bases, leaving 17 bases between the germline ends. The CDR3 spans 13 residues. Written as DNA, the CDR3 is TGTGCCTCCCACCCGGCGGGTGTCAATGAGCAGTTCTTC. This translates into CASHPAGVNEQFF.

The V and J genes are TRBV12-3 or TRBV12-4 and TRBJ2-4, with D perhaps matching TRBD2 (7 bases). This CDR3 comprises 16 residues. Trimming stripped 5 bases from V and 14 bases from J, with 28 bases between. CDR3 DNA sequence: TGTGCCAGCAGTCCCGGCGGTCGGCGGGGGCCACGCGAGGAGTACTTC. Encoded protein: CASSPGGRRGPREEYF.

This clonotype was detected only a few times. The chain uses TRBV12-5 and TRBJ1-1; D possibly corresponds to TRBD1 (6 bases). The CDR3 length is 16 residues. Germline V gene lookup returns CDR1 LGHNT and CDR2 FRNRAP. Trimming took 4 bases from V and 3 from J, leaving 18 bases between them. The CDR3 here is CASGSRTQGTYTEAFF. CDR3 nucleotides: TGTGCTAGTGGTTCCCGGACACAGGGTACGTACACTGAAGCTTTCTTT.